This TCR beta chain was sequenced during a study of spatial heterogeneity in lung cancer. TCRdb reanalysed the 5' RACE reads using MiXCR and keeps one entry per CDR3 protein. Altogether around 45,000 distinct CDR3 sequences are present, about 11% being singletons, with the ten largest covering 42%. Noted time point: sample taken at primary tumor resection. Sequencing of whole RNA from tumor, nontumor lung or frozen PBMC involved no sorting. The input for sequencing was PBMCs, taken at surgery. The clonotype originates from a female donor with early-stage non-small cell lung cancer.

In nucleotides, the CDR3 is TGTGCCAGCAGTGAATACGGCCGTACCCAACCCTATGGCTACACCTTC. Its translation: CASSEYGRTQPYGYTF. V usage is TRBV25-1 and J usage is TRBJ1-2; D not certain. Germline-derived CDR1 and CDR2 are MGHDK and SYGVNS. The CDR3 totals 16 residues. V was clipped by 0 bases and J by 4 bases, with 15 bases between them.